Each of the 28 T cell receptor beta chains below was sequenced from the same sample in a study of cytomegalovirus exposure and HLA in healthy donors. Repertoires were generated with immunoSEQ multiplex PCR, while TCRdb's copy carries only in-frame clones and drops some. Of tens of thousands of clones in the sample, roughly 96% were seen once. The sample was PBMCs. These receptors all stem from a young woman in good health and CMV-seronegative.

J is TRBJ2-2 and V is TRBV5-1; D remains ambiguous. Per the germline V gene, CDR1 is SGHRS and CDR2 is YFSETQ. The V end lost 3 bases, the J end lost 8 bases, and 5 bases lay between the germline ends. There are 11 residues in the CDR3. The CDR3 DNA reads as TGCGCCAGCAGCTCTAATGGGGAGCTGTTTTTT. This sequence encodes CASSSNGELFF.

The chain has TRBV11-3 and TRBJ2-1; no definite D call. The CDR3 contains 14 residues. Germline V gene sequence: CDR1 SGHNT, CDR2 YENEEA. Trimming pared 1 base from V and 8 bases from J, leaving 12 bases between. The CDR3: CASSLAYLSDEQFF. The CDR3 DNA reads as TGTGCCAGCAGCTTAGCGTATTTGTCCGATGAGCAGTTCTTC.

The rearrangement links TRBV6-4 to TRBJ2-3, with 10 bases that match TRBD2. V dropped 8 bases and J dropped 4; count of bases not matched to a gene: 9. CDR1 is MRHNA and CDR2 is SNTAGT in the germline V gene. This CDR3 is built from 15 residues. The CDR3 DNA follows: TGTGCCAGCGCTGGAGGTAGCGGGGGGTCAGATACGCAGTATTTT. Translated, it gives CASAGGSGGSDTQYF.

V is TRBV10-2 and J is TRBJ2-3; D perhaps matches TRBD2 (7 bases). This CDR3 is 15 amino acids long. V dropped 6 bases and J dropped 1 base, with 14 bases sitting between them. Germline CDR1 reads WSHSY; CDR2 reads SAAADI. The CDR3, as DNA: TGCGCCAGCAGGGATGGGGGGGGCCGCACAGATACGCAGTATTTT. Translated, it gives CASRDGGGRTDTQYF.

The rearrangement joins TRBV18 to TRBJ1-2; 7 bases are a match to TRBD1. V shed 6 bases and J 12 bases; nucleotides not matched to a gene: 7. This CDR3 region has 11 residues. CDR1 is KGHSH, CDR2 LQKENI, per germline. CDR3 DNA: TGTGCCAGCTCCGAGGGACAGACCAACACCTTC. The encoded protein is CASSEGQTNTF.

The genes are TRBV10-3 and TRBJ2-7, with 10 bases lining up with TRBD1. The CDR3 is made up of 15 amino acids. The junction had 5 bases not matched to a gene; V was cut back by 4 bases and J by 2 bases. Germline V CDR1 and CDR2: ENHRY, SYGVKD. The CDR3 protein is CAISAAGTGAYEQYF. CDR3 DNA: TGTGCCATCAGTGCTGCCGGGACAGGGGCCTACGAGCAGTACTTC.

CDR3: CASSVGERSYEQYF. The CDR3 nucleotides read TGTGCCAGCAGCGTAGGGGAGCGGTCCTACGAGCAGTACTTC. The V and J genes are TRBV9 and TRBJ2-7; tentative D call: TRBD2 (5 bases). Germline V gene lookup returns CDR1 SGDLS and CDR2 YYNGEE. With 0 bases removed from V and 1 base from J, the gap between germline ends came to 8 bases. The CDR3 length is 14 residues. The entire variable domain, with the rest obtained from reference TRBV9 and TRBJ2-7, is as follows: DSGVTQTPKHLITATGQRVTLRCSPRSGDLSVYWYQQSLDQGLQFLIQYYNGEERAKGNILERFSAQQFPDLHSELNLSSLELGDSALYFCASSVGERSYEQYFGPGTRLTVT.

This chain uses TRBV2 with TRBJ2-5; 9 positions agree with TRBD1. CDR1 is SNHLY, CDR2 FYNNEI, per germline. The J segment lost 2 bases and the V segment lost 6 bases, leaving 4 bases of the junction unmatched. The CDR3 runs 14 residues. CDR3 residues: CASSSDRGQETQYF. CDR3 DNA sequence: TGTGCCAGCAGCAGCGACAGGGGGCAAGAGACCCAGTACTTC.

The CDR3 sequence is CASSTLPGQGPYEQYF. The CDR3 DNA reads as TGTGCCAGCAGTACCCTACCGGGACAGGGTCCCTACGAGCAGTACTTC. The rearrangement uses TRBV28 and TRBJ2-7; 9 bases map to TRBD1. V was clipped by 5 bases and J by 2 bases; unmatched bases: 10. The CDR3 is made up of 16 amino acids. Germline V lookup: CDR1 MDHEN, CDR2 SYDVKM. The whole variable domain, filled in from reference TRBV28 and TRBJ2-7, reads DVKVTQSSRYLVKRTGEKVFLECVQDMDHENMFWYRQDPGLGLRLIYFSYDVKMKEKGDIPEGYSVSREKKERFSLILESASTNQTSMYLCASSTLPGQGPYEQYFGPGTRLTVT.

The chain uses TRBV5-1 and TRBJ1-2; D is perhaps TRBD1 (6 bases). V lost 0 bases, J lost 7 bases, and 13 bases lay in between. The germline gives CDR1 SGHRS, CDR2 YFSETQ. The CDR3 runs 14 residues. CDR3 residues: CASSLEGGAGGYTF. Here the CDR3 DNA reads TGCGCCAGCAGCTTGGAAGGGGGGGCTGGTGGCTACACCTTC.

The chain has TRBV5-1 and TRBJ2-4, with TRBD1 matching 8 bases. Germline CDR1 is SGHRS and CDR2 is YFSETQ. The CDR3 covers 15 residues. Trimming cost V 4 bases and J 3 bases; bases outside gene matches: 6. CDR3 in DNA: TGCGCCAGCAGCACCTCCGGGACAGGCAAAAACATTCAGTACTTC. Translation gives CASSTSGTGKNIQYF.

CDR3 residues: CASSLGVGRGASDTQYF. The CDR3 DNA sequence: TGTGCCAGCAGCTTAGGGGTGGGGCGGGGGGCGTCAGATACGCAGTATTTT. The chain joins TRBV11-2 to TRBJ2-3, with 8 bases aligning to TRBD2. The germline V gene has CDR1 SGHAT and CDR2 FQNNGV. V lost 1 base and J lost 4; bases outside the gene matches: 10. CDR3 length: 17 residues.

This chain joins TRBV6-1 and TRBJ1-5; 8 bases agree with TRBD1. The trim removed 4 bases at V and 7 bases at J, leaving 9 bases unmatched. Germline loops: CDR1 MNHNS, CDR2 SASEGT. The CDR3 length is 15 residues. The CDR3 is CASSARGREGQPQHF. The CDR3 DNA follows: TGTGCCAGCAGTGCCAGGGGGCGAGAAGGACAGCCCCAGCATTTT.

The chain has TRBV7-8 and TRBJ2-1; weak D call: TRBD2 (6 bases). The CDR3 sequence is 15 residues long. V was cut by 7 bases and J by 7 bases, with 20 bases left in between. The germline V gene has CDR1 SGHVS and CDR2 FQNEAQ. DNA of the CDR3: TGTGCCAGCACGACTCGGACGGGACTGTTTAATGAGCAGTTCTTC. It yields the protein CASTTRTGLFNEQFF.

This clone was picked up one time. The chain employs TRBV7-2 and TRBJ1-2; D unresolved. The CDR3 consists of 18 residues. CDR1 is SGHTA and CDR2 is FQGNSA in the germline V gene. V lost 3 bases and J 4 bases, leaving 24 bases between the germline ends. The CDR3 protein is CASSFVSGVTIPGYGYTF. CDR3 nucleotide sequence: TGTGCCAGCAGCTTTGTATCCGGCGTAACCATCCCAGGCTATGGCTACACCTTC.

V is TRBV5-6 and J is TRBJ2-7, with D perhaps TRBD2 (6 bases). With 0 bases removed from V and 1 base from J, the gap between germline ends came to 8 bases. This CDR3 spans 14 amino acids. In germline, CDR1 is SGHDT, CDR2 YYEEEE. The CDR3 sequence is CASSLAAGSYEQYF. In DNA, the CDR3 is TGTGCCAGCAGCTTGGCGGCGGGGTCCTACGAGCAGTACTTC. Looking up the rest from reference TRBV5-6 and TRBJ2-7 gives the full variable domain: DAGVTQSPTHLIKTRGQQVTLRCSPKSGHDTVSWYQQALGQGPQFIFQYYEEEERQRGNFPDRFSGHQFPNYSSELNVNALLLGDSALYLCASSLAAGSYEQYFGPGTRLTVT.

The V and J genes are TRBV18 and TRBJ1-5; no firm D call. Between the trimmed V and J ends, which lost 1 base and 1 base, there was a span of 8 bases. Germline CDR1 and CDR2: KGHSH and LQKENI. There are 15 residues in the CDR3. This chain's CDR3 is CASSPRAGSNQPQHF. For the CDR3, the DNA is TGTGCCAGCTCACCACGGGCGGGGAGCAATCAGCCCCAGCATTTT.

The chain recombines TRBV10-2 with TRBJ1-5, with TRBD1 matching over 7 bases. Trimming cost V 6 bases and J 0 bases; bases outside gene matches: 14. Germline-derived CDR1 and CDR2 are WSHSY and SAAADI. The CDR3 consists of 18 residues. This CDR3 is CASRSGQESLYSNQPQHF. The CDR3, as DNA: TGCGCCAGCAGATCCGGACAGGAATCCCTTTATAGCAATCAGCCCCAGCATTTT.

This clone was counted between two and nine times. The chain couples TRBV6-5 to TRBJ2-7, with D maybe TRBD2 (6 bases). V was clipped by 7 bases and J by 3 bases, with 13 bases between them. The CDR3 covers 13 residues. Looked up from germline, CDR1 is MNHEY and CDR2 is SVGAGI. CDR3 residues: CASTSWEDYEQYF. The CDR3 nucleotides read TGTGCCAGCACCTCGTGGGAGGACTACGAGCAGTACTTC.

The chain employs TRBV25-1 and TRBJ1-1; TRBD1 matches at 8 bases. Losses at the gene ends were 7 bases for V and 4 bases for J; bases not matched to a gene: 5. The germline V gene encodes CDR1 MGHDK and CDR2 SYGVNS. This CDR3 is built from 13 residues. The CDR3 sequence is CASKDRGFTEAFF. In DNA form, the CDR3 reads TGTGCCAGCAAAGACAGGGGTTTCACTGAAGCTTTCTTT. The entire variable domain, with the rest obtained from reference TRBV25-1 and TRBJ1-1, is as follows: EADIYQTPRYLVIGTGKKITLECSQTMGHDKMYWYQQDPGMELHLIHYSYGVNSTEKGDLSSESTVSRIRTEHFPLTLESARPSHTSQYLCASKDRGFTEAFFGQGTRLTVV.

This rearrangement joins TRBV7-2 to TRBJ2-7; TRBD2 matches at 7 bases. There are 14 residues in the CDR3. Germline CDR1 SGHTA, CDR2 FQGNSA. The V and J ends lost 2 bases and 9 bases, in that order; junction bases with no gene match: 10. The CDR3 DNA follows: TGTGCCAGCAGCTTATTCGGCGGGGGAGAGGGGCAGTACTTC. It specifies CASSLFGGGEGQYF.

The chain has TRBV7-9 and TRBJ2-3; D is possibly TRBD2 (7 bases). Trimming took 1 base from V and 3 from J, leaving 23 bases between them. CDR3 length: 19 amino acids. Germline CDR1 SEHNR, CDR2 FQNEAQ (reference sequence). CDR3 DNA: TGTGCCAGCAGCTTAGGGCCGCGGGGGCCCGGGGGCCAAACAGATACGCAGTATTTT. Translated: CASSLGPRGPGGQTDTQYF.

The V call is TRBV4-3, the J call TRBJ2-2; TRBD1 agrees at 7 bases. Per the germline V gene, CDR1 is LGHNA and CDR2 is YSLEER. This CDR3 has 17 amino acids. The V segment lost 0 bases and the J segment 2 bases; nucleotides outside the gene matches: 6. The CDR3: CASSQERGQVNTGELFF. For the CDR3, the DNA is TGCGCCAGCAGCCAAGAAAGAGGACAGGTTAACACCGGGGAGCTGTTTTTT.

The rearrangement joins TRBV7-2 to TRBJ2-2; 10 bases line up with TRBD2. This CDR3 region has 15 residues. CDR1 is SGHTA, CDR2 FQGNSA, per germline. V shed 3 bases and J 5 bases; nucleotides not matched to a gene: 3. CDR3 bases: TGTGCCAGCAGCTTGGGGACTAGCGTGACCGGGGAGCTGTTTTTT. Amino acid sequence: CASSLGTSVTGELFF.

This clone was counted once. V usage is TRBV11-3 and J usage is TRBJ2-7; TRBD1 matches 8 bases. The CDR3 spans 15 residues. CDR1 SGHNT and CDR2 YENEEA come from the germline V gene. The V and J ends lost 4 bases and 3 bases, in that order; junction bases with no gene match: 8. DNA for the CDR3: TGTGCCAGCAGCTACGCGACAGGGGCCAACTACGAGCAGTACTTC. This translates into CASSYATGANYEQYF.

This clone appeared once. This rearrangement joins TRBV5-8 to TRBJ1-2, with 9 positions matching TRBD1. The germline V gene has CDR1 SGHTS and CDR2 YDEGEE. Trimming at V came to 4 bases and at J to 5 bases, leaving 6 bases not matched to a gene. The CDR3 has 14 amino acids. The CDR3: CASSGTGPRYGYTF. In DNA, the CDR3 is TGTGCCAGCAGCGGGACAGGGCCTCGATATGGCTACACCTTC. The full variable domain, in which reference TRBV5-8 and TRBJ1-2 provide the parts outside the CDR3, is EAGVTQSPTHLIKTRGQQATLRCSPISGHTSVYWYQQALGLGLQFLLWYDEGEERNRGNFPPRFSGRQFPNYSSELNVNALELEDSALYLCASSGTGPRYGYTFGSGTRLTVV.

V gene TRBV15 combines with J gene TRBJ2-1, with 10 bases aligning to TRBD2. The J segment lost 6 bases and the V segment lost 1 base, leaving 6 bases of the junction unmatched. Germline loops: CDR1 LNHNV, CDR2 YYDKDF (reference sequence). The CDR3 totals 16 residues. The CDR3 coding sequence is TGTGCCACCAGCAGAGCTACTAGCGGGGTAATCAATGAGCAGTTCTTC. Protein product: CATSRATSGVINEQFF.

The chain couples TRBV18 to TRBJ2-3, with 12 bases aligning to TRBD2. CDR1 and CDR2 from the germline V gene are KGHSH and LQKENI. V lost 3 bases and J lost 1; bases outside the gene matches: 8. The CDR3 consists of 18 residues. The CDR3 loop reads CASSPGLAGGLGTDTQYF. DNA of the CDR3: TGTGCCAGCTCACCCGGGCTAGCGGGGGGGCTGGGCACAGATACGCAGTATTTT.